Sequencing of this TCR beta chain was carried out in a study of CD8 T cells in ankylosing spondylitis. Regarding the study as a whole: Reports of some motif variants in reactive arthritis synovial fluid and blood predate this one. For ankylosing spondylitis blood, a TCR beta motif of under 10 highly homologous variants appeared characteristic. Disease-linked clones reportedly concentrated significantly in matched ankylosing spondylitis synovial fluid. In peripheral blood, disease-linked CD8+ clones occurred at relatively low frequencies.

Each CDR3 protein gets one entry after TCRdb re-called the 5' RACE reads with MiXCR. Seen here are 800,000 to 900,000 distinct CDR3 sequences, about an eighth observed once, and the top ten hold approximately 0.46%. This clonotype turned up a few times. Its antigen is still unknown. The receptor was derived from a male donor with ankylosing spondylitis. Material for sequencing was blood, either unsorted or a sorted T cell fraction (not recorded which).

Here the CDR3 reads CASSQDEDMRTYEQYF. The DNA for the CDR3 is TGTGCCAGCAGCCAAGATGAGGACATGAGAACCTACGAGCAGTACTTC. The gene calls are TRBV3-1 and TRBJ2-7; tentative D call: TRBD1 (5 bases). V was shortened by 0 bases and J by 2 bases, with 14 bases between the two germline ends. In germline, CDR1 is LGHDT, CDR2 YNNKEL (reference sequence). The CDR3 length is 16 residues.